The following is a TCR beta chain sequence with its context. Its antigen is still unknown. This entry belongs to a study of vaccination and CD4 T cells after COVID-19. Study summary: Either the Pfizer-BioNTech BNT162b2 or Moderna mRNA-1273 vaccine was given as two doses.

Treatment in this sample: approximately nine-day PBMC culture with coronavirus spike peptide pools or control peptides (ViraFEST assay). CD4+ T lymphocytes from the unexposed donor were collected before the COVID-19 pandemic (2011-2018). Germline-derived CDR1 and CDR2 are SEHNR and FQNEAQ (reference sequence). V shed 6 bases and J shed 1 base, with 9 bases lying between them. The CDR3 spans 13 residues. At the Johns Hopkins FTIC core, DNA taken from cultured CD4+ T cells was sequenced by way of the Oncomine TCR Beta short-read assay. DNA came from CD4+ T cells after culture. TCRdb used MiXCR to reprocess the PCR reads, holding one entry per CDR3 protein. The profile shows approximately 7,600 distinct CDR3 sequences, about 32% of them singletons.

This clonotype was sampled from a human donor in good health. Material: CD4+ T cells from blood, cultured in vitro. The chain has TRBV7-9 and TRBJ1-1; D gene unclear. The CDR3 region has the DNA TGTGCCAGCAGTGTCGGAGCGAACACTGAAGCTTTCTTT. Translation gives CASSVGANTEAFF.